Following are 5 T cell receptor beta chains from one sample sequenced in a study of blood T cells in healthy people across ages. With a J-beta primer mix and a sample-barcoded 5' primer, a second PCR ran about 7 to 12 cycles. TCRdb passed the 5' RACE reads through MiXCR, listing each CDR3 protein once. The repertoire holds 800,000 to 1,000,000 distinct CDR3 sequences, with about 44% as singletons. The sequenced material came from blood. The receptors were sampled from a man aged 25-45 years in good health.

The CDR3 protein is CASSLSGGAGWNEQFF. DNA for the CDR3: TGCGCCAGCAGCCTGTCGGGGGGCGCGGGTTGGAATGAGCAGTTCTTC. This chain links TRBV5-1 with TRBJ2-1; possibly TRBD2 for D (7 bases). CDR1 and CDR2 from the germline V gene are SGHRS and YFSETQ. Trimming took 4 bases from V and 7 from J, leaving 21 bases between them. The CDR3 extends over 16 amino acids. The full variable domain, with the rest looked up from reference TRBV5-1 and TRBJ2-1, is KAGVTQTPRYLIKTRGQQVTLSCSPISGHRSVSWYQQTPGQGLQFLFEYFSETQRNKGNFPGRFSGRQFSNSRSEMNVSTLELGDSALYLCASSLSGGAGWNEQFFGPGTRLTVL.

The chain uses TRBV20-1 and TRBJ2-7, with 8 bases identical to TRBD1. The end of the DNA fits TRBJ2-5 better, so the J call may be wrong. This CDR3 is 14 amino acids long. Germline-derived CDR1 and CDR2 are DFQATT and SNEGSKA (reference sequence). This CDR3 reads CSGPGQAFQETQYF. For the CDR3, the DNA is TGCAGTGGACCGGGACAGGCGTTTCAAGAGACCCAGTACTTC.

This clonotype occurred many times. The gene calls are TRBV6-2 or TRBV6-3 and TRBJ1-5; D unresolved. The germline V gene encodes CDR1 MNHEY and CDR2 SVGEGT. This CDR3 has 14 residues. Trimming cost V 6 bases and J 4 bases, with 13 bases left between them. The CDR3, as DNA: TGTGCCAGCAGACCCTTTACAGCGAATCAGCCCCAGCATTTT. Protein sequence: CASRPFTANQPQHF.

The CDR3 loop reads CASSLRPYTGGYTF. The CDR3 DNA reads TGTGCCAGCAGCTTACGGCCTTACACTGGGGGCTACACCTTC. This chain links TRBV7-2 with TRBJ1-2; D call uncertain. V was pared by 2 bases and J by 8 bases, with 15 bases between. This CDR3 is 14 amino acids long. Germline V lookup: CDR1 SGHTA, CDR2 FQGNSA.

The chain joins TRBV6-5 to TRBJ1-2; D perhaps matches TRBD1 (5 bases). V dropped 1 base and J dropped 3 bases, with 9 bases sitting between them. Germline values: CDR1 MNHEY, CDR2 SVGAGI. The CDR3 consists of 14 residues. DNA for the CDR3: TGTGCCAGCAGTTACTTCCAGGGAGACTATGGCTACACCTTC. Its translation: CASSYFQGDYGYTF.